This T cell receptor beta chain was found in a study of shared clonotypes between healthy human individuals. J lost 2 bases, V lost 0 bases, and 2 bases had no gene match. CDR1 and CDR2 (germline): SGDLS, YYNGEE. The length of the CDR3 is 14 residues. This clone has a handful of counts. The sample contains more than one DNA sequence encoding this CDR3. Naivety among CD8 cells was defined by CD45RO negativity and positive CCR7 selection, thereby excluding terminally differentiated effector memory CD45RA+ cells. Generated by immunoSEQ multiplex PCR, the TCRdb table keeps only in-frame clones and is missing some. The sample consists of around 1.9 million clones, around 95% of them appearing once.

Sequenced material: naive CD8+ T cells from PBMCs. This receptor was taken from a man between 18 and 35 years old in good health. Some clones in this sample may be carry-over from other donors' samples. The chain links TRBV9 to TRBJ2-7; TRBD2 aligns across 7 bases. CDR3 loop: CASSVGGRPYEQYF. The CDR3 coding sequence is TGTGCCAGCAGCGTAGGCGGGAGACCCTACGAGCAGTACTTC.